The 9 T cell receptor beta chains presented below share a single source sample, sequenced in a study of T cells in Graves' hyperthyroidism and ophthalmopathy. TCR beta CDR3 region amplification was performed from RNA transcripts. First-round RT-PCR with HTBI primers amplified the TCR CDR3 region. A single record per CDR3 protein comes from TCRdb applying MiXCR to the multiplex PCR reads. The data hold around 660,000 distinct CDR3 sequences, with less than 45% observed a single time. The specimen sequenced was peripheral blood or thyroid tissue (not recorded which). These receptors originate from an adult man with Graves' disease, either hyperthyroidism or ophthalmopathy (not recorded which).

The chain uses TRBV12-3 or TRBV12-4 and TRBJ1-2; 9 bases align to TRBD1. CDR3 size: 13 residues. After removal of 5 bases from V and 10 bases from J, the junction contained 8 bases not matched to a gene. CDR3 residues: CASSRLQGATYTF. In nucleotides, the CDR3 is TGTGCCAGCAGTCGATTACAGGGGGCAACCTACACCTTC.

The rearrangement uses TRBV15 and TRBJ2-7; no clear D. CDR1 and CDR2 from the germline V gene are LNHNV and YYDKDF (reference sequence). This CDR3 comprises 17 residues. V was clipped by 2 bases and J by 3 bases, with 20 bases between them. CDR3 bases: TGTGCCACCAGCAGAAACCGGATGGCGATCTATGGCTACGAGCAGTACTTC. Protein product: CATSRNRMAIYGYEQYF. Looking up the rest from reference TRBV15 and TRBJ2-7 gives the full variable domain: DAMVIQNPRYQVTQFGKPVTLSCSQTLNHNVMYWYQQKSSQAPKLLFHYYDKDFNNEADTPDNFQSRRPNTSFCFLDIRSPGLGDTAMYLCATSRNRMAIYGYEQYFGPGTRLTVT.

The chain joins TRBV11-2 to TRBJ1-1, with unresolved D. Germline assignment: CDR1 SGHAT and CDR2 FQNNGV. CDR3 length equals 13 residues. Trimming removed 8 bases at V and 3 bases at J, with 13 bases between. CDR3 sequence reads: CASSPQSDTEAFF. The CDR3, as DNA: TGTGCCAGCTCACCTCAAAGTGACACTGAAGCTTTCTTT.

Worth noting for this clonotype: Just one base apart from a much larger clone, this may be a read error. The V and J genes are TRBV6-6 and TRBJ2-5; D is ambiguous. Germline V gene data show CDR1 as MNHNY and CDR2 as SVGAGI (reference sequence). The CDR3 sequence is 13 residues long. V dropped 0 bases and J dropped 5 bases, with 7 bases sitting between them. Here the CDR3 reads CASSYSGMETQYF. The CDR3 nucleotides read TGTGCCAGCAGTTACTCAGGGATGGAGACCCAGTACTTC.

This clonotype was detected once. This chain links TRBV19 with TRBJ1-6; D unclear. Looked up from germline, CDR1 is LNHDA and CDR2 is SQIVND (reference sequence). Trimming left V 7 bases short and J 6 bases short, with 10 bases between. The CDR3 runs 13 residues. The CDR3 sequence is CASTGTVNSPLHF. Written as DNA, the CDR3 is TGTGCCAGTACTGGAACAGTTAATTCACCCCTCCACTTT.

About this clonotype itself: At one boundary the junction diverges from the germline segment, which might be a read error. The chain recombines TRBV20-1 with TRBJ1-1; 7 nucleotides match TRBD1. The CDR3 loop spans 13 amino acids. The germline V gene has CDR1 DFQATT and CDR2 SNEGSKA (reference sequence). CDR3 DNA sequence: TGCAGTGCGCCGGGACAGTTGAACACTGAAGCTTCCTTT. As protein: CSAPGQLNTEASF.

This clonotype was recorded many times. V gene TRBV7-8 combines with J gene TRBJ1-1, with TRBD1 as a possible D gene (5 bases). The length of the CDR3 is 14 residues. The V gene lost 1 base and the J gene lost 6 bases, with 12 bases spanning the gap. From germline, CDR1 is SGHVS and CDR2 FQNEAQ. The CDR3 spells CASSLEAGIAEAFF. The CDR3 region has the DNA TGTGCCAGCAGCTTAGAAGCAGGGATCGCTGAAGCTTTCTTT.

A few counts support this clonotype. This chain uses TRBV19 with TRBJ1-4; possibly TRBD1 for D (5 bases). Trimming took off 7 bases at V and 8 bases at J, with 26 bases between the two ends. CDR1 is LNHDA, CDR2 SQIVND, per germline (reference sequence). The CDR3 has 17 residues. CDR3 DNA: TGTGCCAGTACCCCCTCGATTAGGGGCGTGGGCCCAGAAAAACTGTTTTTT. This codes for CASTPSIRGVGPEKLFF.

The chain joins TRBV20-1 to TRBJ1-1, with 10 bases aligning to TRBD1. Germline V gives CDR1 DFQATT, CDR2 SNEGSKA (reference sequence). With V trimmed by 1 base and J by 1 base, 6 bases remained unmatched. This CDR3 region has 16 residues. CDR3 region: CSARGDRGSGNTEAFF. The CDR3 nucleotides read TGCAGTGCTAGAGGGGACAGGGGAAGCGGGAACACTGAAGCTTTCTTT.